The next 5 T cell receptor beta chains were all read from a single sample in a study of T cell repertoires in cytomegalovirus infection (dated 2019 in TCRdb). TCRdb names Illumina HiSeq 1500 as the instrument used. In TCRdb, the public reads were trimmed at Q25 with fastp and aligned with MiXCR, with productive beta chains retained. All rows with the same CDR3 protein become a single entry with the most common DNA and genes. In this sample the table shows more than 150,000 distinct CDR3 sequences, approximately 19% of which occur a single time. The top ten hold 2.5% to 3% of the sample. The sample comprised PBMCs. The receptors originated from a human donor in good health (CMV status not recorded). Some clones in this sample may be carry-over from other donors' samples.

This clonotype was seen many times. V is TRBV28 and J is TRBJ1-5; D gene ambiguous. Trimming stripped 8 bases from V and 11 bases from J, with 16 bases between. The CDR3 has 12 amino acids. Germline V gene lookup returns CDR1 MDHEN and CDR2 SYDVKM. The CDR3 DNA reads TGTGCCAGCGATCGACCGGGCAGGTCCCAGCATTTT. It codes for CASDRPGRSQHF.

Turning to this clonotype: Relative to the germline gene, one junction end is altered; a read error may explain this. The V and J genes are TRBV6-6 and TRBJ2-2; D unclear. Germline CDR1 MNHNY, CDR2 SVGAGI (reference sequence). The length of the CDR3 is 12 residues. CDR3 DNA sequence: TGTGCCGGCAGGACCAGCGCCGGGGAGCTGTTTTTT. Protein sequence: CAGRTSAGELFF.

This clonotype appeared many times. The V call is TRBV7-3, the J call TRBJ2-1, with a tentative D call TRBD1 (5 bases). Germline V gives CDR1 SGHTA, CDR2 FQGTGA. V lost 4 bases, J lost 10 bases, and 14 bases lay in between. The length of the CDR3 is 13 residues. CDR3 bases: TGTGCCAGCAGCTCGACAGTATCAGGGGAGCAGTTCTTC. This codes for CASSSTVSGEQFF. Filled out from reference TRBV7-3 and TRBJ2-1, the complete variable domain reads GAGVSQTPSNKVTEKGKYVELRCDPISGHTALYWYRQSLGQGPEFLIYFQGTGAADDSGLPNDRFFAVRPEGSVSTLKIQRTERGDSAVYLCASSSTVSGEQFFGPGTRLTVL.

The chain joins TRBV28 to TRBJ1-1, with D hard to call. In germline, CDR1 is MDHEN, CDR2 SYDVKM. V gave up 1 base and J gave up 1 base, with 13 bases separating them. The CDR3 is 16 residues long. CDR3 DNA sequence: TGTGCCAGCAGTTTATATCGGGGTCGTGGGAACACTGAAGCTTTCTTT. Its protein product is CASSLYRGRGNTEAFF.

Only a few counts were recorded for this clonotype. The chain couples TRBV4-1 to TRBJ1-1; no clear D. CDR1 and CDR2 (germline): MGHRA, YSYEKL. The CDR3 extends over 14 amino acids. V was clipped by 1 base and J by 6 bases, with 12 bases between them. The CDR3 nucleotides read TGCGCCAGCAGCCAAGGTGTCCTGGAGGCTGAAGCTTTCTTT. Residues: CASSQGVLEAEAFF.